This T cell receptor beta chain was recovered during a study of blood T cell repertoires in COVID-19. Study information: Both acute and convalescent COVID-19 samples were obtained from the United States, Italy and Spain. PBMCs, B-cell-depleted T cells, or T cells provided the cDNA or gDNA that made up the material.

Seattle cases were enrolled at active infection and followed longitudinally. Per the original data handling: From reference gene primer amplification, estimates of nucleated cell counts were derived. Produced via immunoSEQ multiplex PCR; TCRdb's table is partial and in-frame only. Clonal size and the V and J genes are those of that table, whereas D and trimming came from the DNA. The table lists 350,000 or so clones, approximately 90% of them singletons. Sequenced input: peripheral blood. This receptor was taken from a woman in her sixties with COVID-19, enrolled during active disease.

Written as DNA, the CDR3 is TGTGCCTGGACCGCAAGAAAAGGCGGCACTGAAGCTTTCTTT. This sequence encodes CAWTARKGGTEAFF. V is TRBV30 and J is TRBJ1-1; no clear D gene. Trimming left V 4 bases short and J 4 bases short, with 16 bases between. Per germline, CDR1 GTSNPN and CDR2 SVGIG (reference sequence). This CDR3 is 14 amino acids long. The full variable domain, in which reference TRBV30 and TRBJ1-1 provide the parts outside the CDR3, is SQTIHQWPATLVQPVGSPLSLECTVEGTSNPNLYWYRQAAGRGLQLLFYSVGIGQISSEVPQNLSASRPQDRQFILSSKKLLLSDSGFYLCAWTARKGGTEAFFGQGTRLTVV.